This T cell receptor (beta chain) was recovered during a study of read filtering for tumor transcriptome and immune sequencing. For the study at large: The cohort had 17 men and around 15 women aged about 45 to 80, mean roughly 66 years.

On this clonotype: Its antigen is as yet unknown.

The V gene's germline CDR1 is LNHDA and CDR2 SQIVND (reference sequence). V lost 5 bases and J 2 bases, leaving 8 bases between the germline ends. CDR3 size: 13 residues. Study outcomes and limitations: Approximately 79% of IR-seq clonotypes had a single read, yet these held about 3.5% of reads.

From approximately 400 ng of RNA, a library with molecular barcoded alpha/delta and beta/gamma adaptors was made. TCRdb reanalysed the reads using MiXCR and keeps one entry per CDR3 protein. The profile shows 85,000 to 100,000 distinct CDR3 sequences, 20% to 25% of them singletons. The source of this sequence is a donor at least 40 years old with multiple myeloma. The sample was a population of CD138-negative cells sorted from bone marrow. V usage is TRBV19 and J usage is TRBJ2-3, with no clear D. CDR3: CASSFLLTDTQYF. For the CDR3, the DNA is TGTGCCAGTAGTTTCCTTCTCACAGATACGCAGTATTTT.